This T cell receptor (beta chain) emerged from a study of T cell responses to AZD1222 COVID-19 vaccine. Study findings and constraints: Spike-specific TCR breadth and depth both grew after two AZD1222 doses. Baseline serology detected seropositivity in only a handful of AZD1222 recipients. Epitopes outside B.1.351 and B.1.1.7 mutated regions reportedly drew nearly half of spike TCRs. Clonal diversity was possibly underestimated, and the donors were mostly white British, with more females.

Per germline, CDR1 LGHDT and CDR2 YNNKEL (reference sequence). V lost 4 bases, J lost 5 bases, and 3 bases stayed unmatched. The CDR3 is made up of 15 amino acids. Sequenced by immunoSEQ multiplex PCR; TCRdb stores in-frame clones only, minus some. Among fewer than 110,000 clones listed, about 92% were seen once. Points on this clone: Its antigen is currently unknown.

The receptor's source is an adult who received the AZD1222 COVID-19 vaccine. V usage is TRBV3-1 (or the pseudogene TRBV3-2) and J usage is TRBJ2-5; the match to TRBD2 covers 14 bases. The sequencing here drew on peripheral blood, taken 28 days after the second AZD1222 dose. CDR3 sequence reads: CASSLRTSGGETQYF. DNA of the CDR3: TGTGCCAGCAGCCTCCGGACTAGCGGGGGGGAGACCCAGTACTTC.